One sample yielded the 31 T cell receptor beta chains listed below, sequenced in a study of preoperative IRX-2 immunotherapy in early breast cancer. Treatment indicated: preoperative locoregional IRX-2 cytokine immunotherapy. Assay: immunoSEQ multiplex PCR; the TCRdb copy retains only in-frame clones and omits some. The sample lists more than 20,000 clones; around 80% were seen once. The sequences come from lymph node tissue, collected after IRX-2 immunotherapy. Receptor source: a human donor with breast cancer.

The chain links TRBV6-8 to TRBJ1-4; TRBD1 might be the D (5 bases). The CDR3 length is 17 residues. The V gene lost 2 bases and the J gene lost 3 bases, with 16 bases spanning the gap. Germline CDR1 reads MNHGY; CDR2 reads SAAAGT. As DNA, the CDR3 is TGTGCCAGCAGTTACGGTTATCAGGGCCTGTCTAATGAAAAACTGTTTTTT. Translated, it gives CASSYGYQGLSNEKLFF.

V is TRBV23-1 and J is TRBJ2-7, with 10 nucleotides matching TRBD1. TRBV23-1 is an ORF, with its function uncertain. The ends lost 6 bases at V and 6 bases at J; junction bases unmatched: 8. The CDR3 is made up of 14 amino acids. The CDR3 DNA reads as TGCGCCAGCAGCTCCCGACAGGGGGCTAGCGAGCAGTACTTC. Translation gives CASSSRQGASEQYF.

This clone was counted only a few times. The chain carries TRBV6-8 and TRBJ2-7; D is perhaps TRBD2 (5 bases). V was shortened by 2 bases and J by 3 bases, with 8 bases between the two germline ends. Germline CDR1 is MNHGY and CDR2 is SAAAGT. The CDR3 covers 13 residues. The CDR3 protein is CASSYERVYEQYF. The CDR3 region has the DNA TGTGCCAGCAGTTACGAGAGGGTCTACGAGCAGTACTTC.

In this sample, this clone turned up once. V and J are TRBV11-3 and TRBJ1-1, with TRBD1 identical over 9 bases. The germline V gene has CDR1 SGHNT and CDR2 YENEEA. Germline trimming cut 4 bases from V and 1 base from J; bases unmatched to any gene: 4. This CDR3 contains 15 residues. CDR3 amino acids: CASSSPDRGNTEAFF. The CDR3 nucleotides read TGTGCCAGCAGCTCCCCGGACAGGGGGAACACTGAAGCTTTCTTT.

The rearrangement uses TRBV5-1 and TRBJ2-7, with D possibly called TRBD1 or TRBD2 (5 bases each). This CDR3 has 14 amino acids. CDR1 and CDR2 from the germline V gene are SGHRS and YFSETQ. V was trimmed by 4 bases and J by 1 base, leaving 12 bases between them. CDR3 sequence: CASSLDTGSYEQYF. The CDR3 nucleotides are TGCGCCAGCAGCCTGGACACGGGATCCTACGAGCAGTACTTC.

This chain connects TRBV10-2 to TRBJ1-5, with D maybe TRBD1 (5 bases). This CDR3 spans 14 amino acids. V was pared by 1 base and J by 6 bases, with 10 bases between. Germline V gene data show CDR1 as WSHSY and CDR2 as SAAADI. CDR3 loop: CASSELGTGQPQHF. The CDR3 DNA reads TGCGCCAGCAGTGAGTTGGGGACCGGTCAGCCCCAGCATTTT.

The chain employs TRBV5-1 and TRBJ2-3, with D maybe TRBD2 (6 bases). CDR3 length: 15 amino acids. Germline loops: CDR1 SGHRS, CDR2 YFSETQ. Trimming removed 5 bases at V and 0 bases at J, with 13 bases between. The CDR3 loop reads CASRNYGGSTDTQYF. The CDR3 nucleotides are TGCGCCAGCAGAAACTACGGGGGTAGCACAGATACGCAGTATTTT.

J is TRBJ1-2 and V is TRBV28; weak D call: TRBD1 (6 bases). Trimming removed 3 bases from V and 3 bases from J, with 17 bases in between. CDR1 is MDHEN and CDR2 is SYDVKM in the germline V gene. The CDR3 is made up of 16 amino acids. This chain's CDR3 is CASSFIAWSGDYGYTF. The DNA of the CDR3 is TGTGCCAGCAGTTTTATCGCGTGGTCAGGGGACTATGGCTACACCTTC.

This chain uses TRBV7-1 with TRBJ2-1, with TRBD2 as a possible D gene (5 bases). TRBV7-1 is classed as an ORF, of uncertain function. Deletions cut 5 bases from V and 8 bases from J, with 19 bases between. This CDR3 is 15 amino acids long. The DNA for the CDR3 is TGTGCCAGCAGCCTAACGGGAAAAAGTGGCTATGAGCAGTTCTTC. It codes for CASSLTGKSGYEQFF.

The chain uses TRBV12-5 and TRBJ1-2, with a weak D call TRBD1 (5 bases). Germline values: CDR1 LGHNT, CDR2 FRNRAP. There are 13 residues in the CDR3. In DNA form, the CDR3 reads TGTGCCAGCACCATCCTGGAGAGGGGTGGCTACACCTTC. This codes for CASTILERGGYTF.

This chain joins TRBV29-1 and TRBJ2-1, with 7 bases matching TRBD1. V trimming: 3 bases; J trimming: 5 bases; junction bases outside the gene matches: 4. The germline gives CDR1 SQVTM, CDR2 ANQGSEA. The CDR3 consists of 13 residues. CDR3 sequence: CSVDKGADNEQFF. DNA for the CDR3: TGCAGCGTTGATAAGGGGGCTGACAATGAGCAGTTCTTC.

The chain uses TRBV7-6 and TRBJ2-7, with 8 nucleotides matching TRBD2. Germline V lookup: CDR1 SGHVS, CDR2 FNYEAQ. Trimming took 5 bases from V and 2 from J; bases not matched to a gene: 17. The CDR3 loop spans 18 amino acids. This chain's CDR3 is CASSPTLRLASNTYEQYF. As DNA, the CDR3 is TGTGCCAGCAGCCCCACTCTGAGACTAGCGTCAAATACCTACGAGCAGTACTTC.

The rearrangement joins TRBV7-6 to TRBJ1-1; tentative D call: TRBD1 (6 bases). Trimming left V 1 base short and J 4 bases short, with 13 bases between. The CDR3 runs 15 residues. CDR1 is SGHVS, CDR2 FNYEAQ, per germline. The CDR3 loop is CASSLGTGSVTEAFF. CDR3 nucleotide sequence: TGTGCCAGCAGCTTAGGAACAGGGTCTGTCACTGAAGCTTTCTTT.

V and J are TRBV7-6 and TRBJ2-2, with D unclear. The CDR3 length is 17 residues. Trimming removed 2 bases from V and 5 bases from J, with 18 bases in between. Germline assignment: CDR1 SGHVS and CDR2 FNYEAQ. The CDR3 region is CASSLRRTSLGTGELFF. The CDR3 DNA reads as TGTGCCAGCAGCTTAAGAAGAACCAGCCTTGGAACCGGGGAGCTGTTTTTT.

J is TRBJ1-5 and V is TRBV19; D gene unclear. V was shortened by 4 bases and J by 8 bases, with 9 bases between the two germline ends. Germline V gives CDR1 LNHDA, CDR2 SQIVND (reference sequence). The CDR3 runs 12 residues. The DNA for the CDR3 is TGTGCCAGTAGTACCGAAATCAAGCCCCAGCATTTT. Residues: CASSTEIKPQHF.

The genes are TRBV28 and TRBJ1-2, with 8 bases matching TRBD1. Germline trimming cut 3 bases from V and 0 bases from J; bases unmatched to any gene: 6. The CDR3 spans 16 residues. Germline lookup yields CDR1 MDHEN and CDR2 SYDVKM. CDR3 sequence: CASSLGTGPANYGYTF. The CDR3 region has the DNA TGTGCCAGCAGTTTGGGGACAGGCCCTGCTAACTATGGCTACACCTTC.

The chain carries TRBV7-1 and TRBJ1-2; TRBD1 agrees at 7 bases. TRBV7-1 is identified as an open reading frame with a role that is uncertain. This CDR3 spans 13 amino acids. The trim removed 5 bases at V and 4 bases at J, leaving 4 bases unmatched. In DNA form, the CDR3 reads TGTGCCAGCAGCCCCCGGGACAGCTATGGCTACACCTTC. As protein: CASSPRDSYGYTF.

The chain uses TRBV6-8 and TRBJ2-2; 7 nucleotides line up with TRBD2. CDR1 MNHGY and CDR2 SAAAGT come from the germline V gene. The V segment lost 7 bases and the J segment 0 bases; nucleotides outside the gene matches: 2. This CDR3 spans 14 amino acids. Here the CDR3 reads CASKLAPNTGELFF. The CDR3 coding sequence is TGTGCCAGCAAACTAGCGCCGAACACCGGGGAGCTGTTTTTT.

The rearrangement links TRBV6-8 to TRBJ2-3; 9 nucleotides align to TRBD2. Trimming at V came to 10 bases and at J to 0 bases, leaving 8 bases not matched to a gene. This CDR3 is 15 amino acids long. In germline, CDR1 is MNHGY, CDR2 SAAAGT. In DNA form, the CDR3 reads TGTGCCACGGTTTCTAGCGGGACTAGCACAGATACGCAGTATTTT. Its protein product is CATVSSGTSTDTQYF.

J is TRBJ1-1 and V is TRBV28; 8 bases align to TRBD1. Per the germline V gene, CDR1 is MDHEN and CDR2 is SYDVKM. The length of the CDR3 is 16 residues. The V gene end was trimmed by 2 bases and the J gene end by 0 bases; junction bases not matched to a gene: 5. The CDR3 DNA is TGTGCCAGCAGTTTACAGGGGGCGTCTATGAACACTGAAGCTTTCTTT. It translates to CASSLQGASMNTEAFF.

The J gene is TRBJ1-1, the V gene TRBV18; D is undetermined. With 0 bases removed from V and 0 bases from J, the gap between germline ends came to 14 bases. The CDR3 contains 17 residues. CDR1 and CDR2 from the germline V gene are KGHSH and LQKENI. The CDR3 DNA reads as TGTGCCAGCTCACCACCAGGGTTGGTAACCATGAACACTGAAGCTTTCTTT. This sequence encodes CASSPPGLVTMNTEAFF.

The J gene is TRBJ1-3, the V gene TRBV6-8; no firm D call. Germline V CDR1 and CDR2: MNHGY, SAAAGT. The CDR3 contains 15 residues. Trimming shortened V by 0 bases and J by 1 base, and 7 bases separated the two germline ends. The CDR3 loop is CASSYSEGSGNTIYF. CDR3 coding DNA: TGTGCCAGCAGTTACTCGGAGGGTTCTGGAAACACCATATATTTT.

This clone has just a few counts. The rearrangement links TRBV6-8 to TRBJ1-4; 8 bases are a match to TRBD1. Germline V gene lookup returns CDR1 MNHGY and CDR2 SAAAGT. J gave up 8 bases and V 5 bases, and 7 bases lay outside the gene matches. CDR3 length: 14 amino acids. The DNA of the CDR3 is TGTGCCAGCAGTCGACAGGGGTTGTTCGAAAAACTGTTTTTT. Its protein is CASSRQGLFEKLFF.

This clone was counted between two and nine times. The chain is built from TRBV11-3 and TRBJ2-2; 8 bases fit TRBD2. CDR1 and CDR2 (germline): SGHNT, YENEEA. The CDR3 totals 16 residues. The ends lost 8 bases at V and 4 bases at J; junction bases unmatched: 12. The CDR3 spells CASGPAASGFTGELFF. The CDR3, as DNA: TGTGCCAGCGGGCCCGCAGCTAGCGGGTTCACCGGGGAGCTGTTTTTT.

CDR3 DNA: TGCGCCAGCAGCCCAGGACCAGGGACTGGGGCCAACGTCCTGACTTTC. Translated: CASSPGPGTGANVLTF. The V call is TRBV5-1, the J call TRBJ2-6; D may be TRBD1 (5 bases). The germline gives CDR1 SGHRS, CDR2 YFSETQ. The CDR3 contains 16 residues. V was shortened by 4 bases and J by 2 bases, with 13 bases between the two germline ends.

The chain is built from TRBV18 and TRBJ1-1; 7 nucleotides line up with TRBD1. Trimming took 0 bases from V and 3 from J; bases not matched to a gene: 4. The CDR3 totals 15 residues. Germline CDR1 and CDR2: KGHSH and LQKENI. For the CDR3, the DNA is TGTGCCAGCTCACCACCGGAGGGGGCGCACACTGAAGCTTTCTTT. Residues: CASSPPEGAHTEAFF.

The gene calls are TRBV5-1 and TRBJ2-2; weak D call: TRBD1 (5 bases). The CDR3 length is 15 residues. Germline V gene sequence: CDR1 SGHRS, CDR2 YFSETQ. V was shortened by 0 bases and J by 6 bases, with 12 bases between the two germline ends. CDR3 in amino acids: CASSLEAGWPGELFF. In DNA, the CDR3 is TGCGCCAGCAGCTTGGAGGCAGGGTGGCCCGGGGAGCTGTTTTTT.

V is TRBV30 and J is TRBJ1-1, with D perhaps matching TRBD1 (6 bases). This CDR3 comprises 13 residues. V was shortened by 4 bases and J by 3 bases, with 12 bases between the two germline ends. Germline CDR1 GTSNPN, CDR2 SVGIG (reference sequence). The DNA for the CDR3 is TGTGCCTGGACAGGGGTCTGGGACACTGAAGCTTTCTTT. It is translated as CAWTGVWDTEAFF.

The chain uses TRBV14 and TRBJ2-7; D may be TRBD1 (6 bases). Germline loops: CDR1 SGHDN, CDR2 FVKESK. CDR3 size: 15 residues. The V end lost 3 bases, the J end lost 0 bases, and 12 bases lay between the germline ends. CDR3 bases: TGTGCCAGCAGCCAGGTTGGACAGCGCTCCTACGAGCAGTACTTC. This gives the protein CASSQVGQRSYEQYF.

For the CDR3, the DNA is TGTGCCAGCAGCTTCAGAATGGGAGGGATCACTGAAGCTTTCTTT. Encoded protein: CASSFRMGGITEAFF. The rearrangement joins TRBV11-3 to TRBJ1-1; no definite D call. The V and J ends lost 3 bases and 4 bases respectively, with 15 bases between them. Germline CDR1 is SGHNT and CDR2 is YENEEA. The CDR3 has 15 residues.

V gene TRBV6-8 combines with J gene TRBJ2-2, with a weak D call TRBD1 (6 bases). The CDR3 covers 16 residues. Per the germline V gene, CDR1 is MNHGY and CDR2 is SAAAGT. Trimming cost V 3 bases and J 0 bases, with 11 bases left between them. CDR3 sequence (DNA): TGTGCCAGCAGTTATAGATGGACAGCGAACACCGGGGAGCTGTTTTTT. Translating gives CASSYRWTANTGELFF.